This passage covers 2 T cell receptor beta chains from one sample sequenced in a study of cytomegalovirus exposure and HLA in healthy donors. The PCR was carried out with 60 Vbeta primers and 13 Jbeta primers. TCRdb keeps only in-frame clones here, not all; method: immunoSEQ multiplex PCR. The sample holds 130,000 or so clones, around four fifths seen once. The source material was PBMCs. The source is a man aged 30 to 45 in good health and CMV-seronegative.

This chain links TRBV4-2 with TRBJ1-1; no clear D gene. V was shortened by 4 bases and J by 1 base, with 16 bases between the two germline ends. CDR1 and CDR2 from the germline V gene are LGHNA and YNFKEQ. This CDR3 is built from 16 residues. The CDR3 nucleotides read TGTGCCAGCAGCCCCTCTGTCGGTGGAGGGAACACTGAAGCTTTCTTT. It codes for CASSPSVGGGNTEAFF.

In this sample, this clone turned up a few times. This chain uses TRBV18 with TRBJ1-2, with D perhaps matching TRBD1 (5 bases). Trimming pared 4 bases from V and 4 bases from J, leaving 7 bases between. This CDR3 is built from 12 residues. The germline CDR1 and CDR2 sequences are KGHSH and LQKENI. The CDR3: CASSRQGYGYTF. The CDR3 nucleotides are TGTGCCAGCTCACGGCAGGGCTATGGCTACACCTTC. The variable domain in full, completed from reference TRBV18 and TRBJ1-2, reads NAGVMQNPRHLVRRRGQEARLRCSPMKGHSHVYWYRQLPEEGLKFMVYLQKENIIDESGMPKERFSAEFPKEGPSILRIQQVVRGDSAAYFCASSRQGYGYTFGSGTRLTVV.